This TCR beta chain originates from a study of cytomegalovirus exposure and HLA in healthy donors. Across the study: In a previous analysis, 100 million to 140 million unique TCR beta sequences were found from some 200 million T cells.

Vbeta (60) and Jbeta (13) primers were used in the PCR. Only in-frame clones appear in the TCRdb table, and some are missing; sequencing was by immunoSEQ multiplex PCR. The sample lists 120,000 or so clones; 74% were seen once. The CDR3 has 15 amino acids. J gave up 2 bases and V 6 bases, and 7 bases lay outside the gene matches. Germline CDR1 reads MNHEY; CDR2 reads SMNVEV (reference sequence). The chain uses TRBV27 and TRBJ2-5; 9 nucleotides match TRBD1. Sequencing was performed on PBMCs. This TCR came from a man between 35 and 55 years old in good health and CMV-seropositive. Written as DNA, the CDR3 is TGTGCCAGCAGCCAGGGACAGGGTCTGCAAGAGACCCAGTACTTC. Translated: CASSQGQGLQETQYF.